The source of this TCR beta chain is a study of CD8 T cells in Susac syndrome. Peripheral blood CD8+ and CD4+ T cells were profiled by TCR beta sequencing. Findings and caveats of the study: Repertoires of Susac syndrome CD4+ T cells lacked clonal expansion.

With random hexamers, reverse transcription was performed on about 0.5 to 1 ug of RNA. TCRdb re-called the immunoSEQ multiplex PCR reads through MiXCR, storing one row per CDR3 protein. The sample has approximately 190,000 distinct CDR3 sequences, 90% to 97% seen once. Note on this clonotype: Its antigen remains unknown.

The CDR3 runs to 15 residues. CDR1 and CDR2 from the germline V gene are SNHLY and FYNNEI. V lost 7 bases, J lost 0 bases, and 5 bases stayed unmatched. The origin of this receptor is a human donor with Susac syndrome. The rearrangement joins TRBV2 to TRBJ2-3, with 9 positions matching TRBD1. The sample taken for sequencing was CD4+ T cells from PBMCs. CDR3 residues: CASIWDRASTDTQYF. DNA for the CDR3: TGTGCCAGCATCTGGGACAGGGCTAGCACAGATACGCAGTATTTT.